This T cell receptor (beta chain) was found in a study of blood T cell repertoires in COVID-19. Between the trimmed V and J ends, which lost 2 bases and 0 bases, there was a span of 4 bases. The CDR3 is made up of 13 amino acids. Measured with immunoSEQ multiplex PCR; TCRdb has only the in-frame clones, and not every one. This repertoire shows under 200,000 clones, 88% found once; its top ten account for approximately 2.3%. The sequence came from a man aged 70 or older with active or convalescent COVID-19. Sequencing used peripheral blood. This chain uses TRBV12-3 or TRBV12-4 with TRBJ1-2; no firm D call. The chain's CDR3 is CASSLSANYGYTF. The CDR3 bases are TGTGCCAGCAGTTTATCTGCTAACTATGGCTACACCTTC.